The subject of this entry is one TCR beta chain. V gave up 2 bases and J gave up 3 bases, with 10 bases separating them. CDR1 and CDR2 from the germline V gene are GTSNPN and SVGIG (reference sequence). The CDR3 extends over 13 amino acids. This record belongs to a study of a mutant IDH1 vaccine in newly diagnosed glioma. The overall study: Most patients had received both radiotherapy and temozolomide, the prior options being radiotherapy, temozolomide, or both.

Documented time point: baseline, week 1 (first vaccination visit). Documented treatment: pre-vaccination baseline after standard-of-care therapy. The study enrolled donors with new WHO grade 3 or 4 IDH1-mutant, ATRX-lost astrocytomas. This table comes from immunoSEQ multiplex PCR, and its TCRdb copy is limited to in-frame clones, with some not included. The sample yields about 38,000 clones, roughly 92% seen once. This receptor was identified in a man aged 18-30 years with glioma. The chain carries TRBV30 and TRBJ1-1; D is perhaps TRBD1 (5 bases). The sequencing used PBMCs, collected from a glioma patient treated with radiotherapy, temozolomide or both. The CDR3 region has the DNA TGTGCCTGGAGTCCGGGGGTTGACACTGAAGCTTTCTTT. This codes for CAWSPGVDTEAFF.